The 27 T cell receptor beta chains below come from one sample, sequenced in a study of shared clonotypes between healthy human individuals. The assay was immunoSEQ multiplex PCR, and TCRdb's table has in-frame clones only and misses some. The data show about 2.4 million clones, with roughly 93% seen just once and approximately 0.36% held by the top ten. Sequenced material: naive CD4+ T cells from PBMCs. The subset: CD45RA+ positively selected. The origin of the receptors is a man between 18 and 35 years old in good health. Some clones in this sample may be carry-over from other donors' samples.

The chain uses TRBV7-8 and TRBJ2-3; D gene ambiguous. The CDR3 contains 13 residues. Per germline, CDR1 SGHVS and CDR2 FQNEAQ. Trimming took 5 bases from V and 4 from J, leaving 10 bases between them. CDR3 sequence (DNA): TGTGCCAGCAGCCCCCGGGTAGCAGATACGCAGTATTTT. It specifies CASSPRVADTQYF.

The rearrangement uses TRBV12-5 and TRBJ2-7, with TRBD1 matching over 8 bases. V lost 7 bases and J lost 5; bases outside the gene matches: 10. CDR1 and CDR2 from the germline V gene are LGHNT and FRNRAP. The CDR3 length is 14 residues. The CDR3 sequence: CASARQGIWDEQYF. In DNA, the CDR3 is TGTGCTAGTGCGCGACAGGGGATATGGGACGAGCAGTACTTC.

The V gene is TRBV2, the J gene TRBJ2-1; possible D gene TRBD2, 6 bases. The CDR3 extends over 17 amino acids. Trimming took off 1 base at V and 0 bases at J, with 13 bases between the two ends. The germline CDR1 and CDR2 sequences are SNHLY and FYNNEI. CDR3 amino acids: CASSEDEAGNSYNEQFF. In nucleotides, the CDR3 is TGTGCCAGCAGTGAAGATGAAGCGGGTAACTCCTACAATGAGCAGTTCTTC.

This clone was observed many times. At the DNA level, this CDR3 is encoded by other sequences in the same sample as well. The chain couples TRBV28 to TRBJ1-4; possible D gene TRBD1, 6 bases. With 3 bases removed from V and 3 bases from J, the gap between germline ends came to 11 bases. This CDR3 is 15 amino acids long. Germline values: CDR1 MDHEN, CDR2 SYDVKM. The DNA for the CDR3 is TGTGCCAGCAGTTTTTTGGGGGCGGCTAATGAAAAACTGTTTTTT. Its protein is CASSFLGAANEKLFF.

V and J are TRBV2 and TRBJ2-1; TRBD2 might be the D (5 bases). Trimming pared 8 bases from V and 8 bases from J, leaving 19 bases between. The CDR3 has 14 residues. Germline CDR1 is SNHLY and CDR2 is FYNNEI. CDR3 protein: CASGRLSRGDEQFF. Written as DNA, the CDR3 is TGTGCCAGCGGGAGACTATCTCGAGGCGATGAGCAGTTCTTC. Based on the CDR3 plus reference TRBV2 and TRBJ2-1, the full variable domain is EPEVTQTPSHQVTQMGQEVILRCVPISNHLYFYWYRQILGQKVEFLVSFYNNEISEKSEIFDDQFSVERPDGSNFTLKIRSTKLEDSAMYFCASGRLSRGDEQFFGPGTRLTVL.

This sequence joins TRBV5-1 and TRBJ2-7; 9 bases fit TRBD2. From germline, CDR1 is SGHRS and CDR2 YFSETQ. This CDR3 has 15 amino acids. Trimming took 0 bases from V and 7 from J; bases not matched to a gene: 8. CDR3 protein: CASSLGAGGPGEQYF. The CDR3 nucleotides are TGCGCCAGCAGCTTGGGCGCGGGAGGGCCGGGTGAGCAGTACTTC. The full variable domain, completed using reference TRBV5-1 and TRBJ2-7, is KAGVTQTPRYLIKTRGQQVTLSCSPISGHRSVSWYQQTPGQGLQFLFEYFSETQRNKGNFPGRFSGRQFSNSRSEMNVSTLELGDSALYLCASSLGAGGPGEQYFGPGTRLTVT.

The chain joins TRBV5-1 to TRBJ2-7; D perhaps matches TRBD1 (5 bases). CDR1 is SGHRS, CDR2 YFSETQ, per germline. V gave up 4 bases and J gave up 3 bases, with 20 bases separating them. The CDR3 runs to 16 residues. CDR3 sequence (DNA): TGCGCCAGCAGCGTCCCCCTCCAGGGTAAGAGCTACGAGCAGTACTTC. It encodes CASSVPLQGKSYEQYF.

This chain links TRBV2 with TRBJ2-1, with D maybe TRBD2 (7 bases). Trimming shortened V by 7 bases and J by 3 bases, and 31 bases separated the two germline ends. CDR3 length equals 20 residues. Germline CDR1 is SNHLY and CDR2 is FYNNEI. The CDR3 DNA is TGTGCCAGCACCGTAATGGGGGAGGGGGTCCCGGGAGCCTACTACAATGAGCAGTTCTTC. It specifies CASTVMGEGVPGAYYNEQFF.

The chain joins TRBV10-3 to TRBJ2-1; D gene uncertain. Germline V gene data show CDR1 as ENHRY and CDR2 as SYGVKD. The germline V and J ends were trimmed by 3 bases and 6 bases, with 12 bases remaining between them. CDR3 length: 14 amino acids. In DNA, the CDR3 is TGTGCCATCAGTGAAGGTGATGTTCCCAATGAGCAGTTCTTC. Amino acids: CAISEGDVPNEQFF.

V and J are TRBV14 and TRBJ2-5; TRBD1 matches 11 bases. This CDR3 is built from 14 residues. Trimming removed 4 bases from V and 4 bases from J; junction bases left unmatched: 2. CDR1 and CDR2 from the germline V gene are SGHDN and FVKESK. The CDR3 here is CASSRTGGRETQYF. CDR3 DNA sequence: TGTGCCAGCAGCCGGACAGGGGGCAGAGAGACCCAGTACTTC.

V usage is TRBV4-1 and J usage is TRBJ2-1; 10 bases line up with TRBD1. This CDR3 is 16 amino acids long. V was clipped by 2 bases and J by 7 bases; unmatched bases: 8. Germline V gene sequence: CDR1 MGHRA, CDR2 YSYEKL. The CDR3 protein is CASSQIGTGVLNEQFF. CDR3 nucleotides: TGCGCCAGCAGCCAAATTGGGACAGGGGTGTTAAATGAGCAGTTCTTC.

J is TRBJ2-7 and V is TRBV6-4, with D perhaps TRBD2 (5 bases). The CDR3 extends over 15 amino acids. Per the germline V gene, CDR1 is MRHNA and CDR2 is SNTAGT. V was shortened by 2 bases and J by 2 bases, with 13 bases between the two germline ends. CDR3 DNA sequence: TGTGCCAGCAGTGACCGGCGAGCGGCCCCCTACGAGCAGTACTTC. This translates into CASSDRRAAPYEQYF.

The CDR3 here is CASSASSVGGYTF. CDR3 coding DNA: TGTGCCAGCAGTGCCTCTTCTGTAGGTGGCTACACCTTC. V gene TRBV9 combines with J gene TRBJ1-2, with D unclear. CDR1 is SGDLS, CDR2 YYNGEE, per germline. V was shortened by 5 bases and J by 7 bases, with 15 bases between the two germline ends. The CDR3 sequence is 13 residues long.

The CDR3 protein is CASSWGGTSTDTQYF. CDR3 DNA sequence: TGTGCCAGCAGTTGGGGTGGGACCTCCACAGATACGCAGTATTTT. The chain links TRBV27 to TRBJ2-3; D possibly matches TRBD1 or TRBD2 (5 bases each). V lost 4 bases, J lost 2 bases, and 13 bases lay in between. CDR3 length: 15 amino acids. The V gene's germline CDR1 is MNHEY and CDR2 SMNVEV (reference sequence).

V usage is TRBV7-2 and J usage is TRBJ1-2, with 7 positions matching TRBD1. The CDR3 length is 14 residues. Germline lookup yields CDR1 SGHTA and CDR2 FQGNSA. With 6 bases clipped from V and 6 bases from J, the junction kept 10 bases outside the gene matches. The CDR3: CASRSNRGPHGYTF. The CDR3 coding sequence is TGTGCCAGCAGGTCGAACAGGGGTCCTCATGGCTACACCTTC.

As for this clone: The conserved final phenylalanine or tryptophan is absent from the CDR3, which likely points to a read error. Because the CDR3's place on the DNA is in doubt, the DNA is left out and the CDR3 is given as listed by TCRdb. This rearrangement joins TRBV29-1 to TRBJ2-7; the table's D call of TRBD1 was not tested on the DNA. The CDR3 comprises 8 residues, both ends counted. Germline-derived CDR1 and CDR2 are SQVTM and ANQGSEA. CDR3 sequence reads: CSGETGSS.

The J gene is TRBJ2-1, the V gene TRBV10-3, with 7 bases lining up with TRBD1. Germline CDR1 reads ENHRY; CDR2 reads SYGVKD. J lost 7 bases, V lost 4 bases, and 7 bases had no gene match. The CDR3 covers 14 residues. Here the CDR3 reads CAISGRDSENEQFF. The CDR3 DNA reads as TGTGCCATCAGTGGTCGGGACAGTGAGAATGAGCAGTTCTTC.

This chain links TRBV28 with TRBJ2-7, with 9 bases matching TRBD1. Germline CDR1 MDHEN, CDR2 SYDVKM. CDR3 length equals 17 residues. V was clipped by 4 bases and J by 3 bases; unmatched bases: 13. The CDR3 coding sequence is TGTGCCAGCAGTTCCCCGTCGGGACAGGGAATCTTCTACGAGCAGTACTTC. Its translation: CASSSPSGQGIFYEQYF.

This chain joins TRBV28 and TRBJ1-5; no firm D call. The length of the CDR3 is 12 residues. CDR1 and CDR2 (germline): MDHEN, SYDVKM. V was cut by 6 bases and J by 5 bases, with 8 bases left in between. Written as DNA, the CDR3 is TGTGCCAGCAGATACCGACATCAGCCCCAGCATTTT. Translating gives CASRYRHQPQHF.

The chain recombines TRBV2 with TRBJ1-1, with a possible D match to TRBD1 (6 bases). The CDR3 loop spans 14 amino acids. With 5 bases removed from V and 3 bases from J, the gap between germline ends came to 13 bases. The germline CDR1 and CDR2 sequences are SNHLY and FYNNEI. The CDR3 nucleotides read TGTGCCAGCAGTACCCGGGGGCCGTACACTGAAGCTTTCTTT. It yields the protein CASSTRGPYTEAFF.

Here the CDR3 reads CASSLKAAPTTYEQYF. The CDR3, as DNA: TGTGCCAGCAGCTTAAAGGCGGCACCTACTACCTACGAGCAGTACTTC. This chain joins TRBV5-4 and TRBJ2-7; no definite D call. V lost 2 bases and J 2 bases, leaving 17 bases between the germline ends. The germline gives CDR1 SGHNT, CDR2 YYREEE (reference sequence). The CDR3 is 16 residues long. The whole variable domain, filled in from reference TRBV5-4 and TRBJ2-7, reads ETGVTQSPTHLIKTRGQQVTLRCSSQSGHNTVSWYQQALGQGPQFIFQYYREEENGRGNFPPRFSGLQFPNYSSELNVNALELDDSALYLCASSLKAAPTTYEQYFGPGTRLTVT.

The chain couples TRBV28 to TRBJ2-1; maybe TRBD2 (9 bases). The CDR3 length is 17 residues. Deletions cut 8 bases from V and 0 bases from J, with 20 bases between. CDR1 MDHEN and CDR2 SYDVKM come from the germline V gene. The CDR3 region is CASLTGGSGSSYNEQFF. The CDR3 nucleotides are TGTGCCAGCCTCACAGGGGGTAGCGGGAGCTCCTACAATGAGCAGTTCTTC.

The chain joins TRBV20-1 to TRBJ1-1; D may be TRBD1 (6 bases). Trimming cost V 1 base and J 11 bases, with 11 bases left between them. Germline values: CDR1 DFQATT, CDR2 SNEGSKA (reference sequence). This CDR3 is built from 11 residues. CDR3 nucleotides: TGCAGTGCTAGAGCAAAGGGGGTGGCTTTCTTT. Protein sequence: CSARAKGVAFF.

This clone showed up just once. The chain uses TRBV7-9 and TRBJ2-7; TRBD2 might be the D (6 bases). In germline, CDR1 is SEHNR, CDR2 FQNEAQ (reference sequence). Deletions cut 2 bases from V and 4 bases from J, with 15 bases between. The length of the CDR3 is 15 residues. The DNA for the CDR3 is TGTGCCAGCAGCTTATCAGGGCTAGGGACTTACGAGCAGTACTTC. Translation: CASSLSGLGTYEQYF.

This sequence joins TRBV18 and TRBJ2-1; D is ambiguous. The CDR3 spans 14 residues. The V gene's germline CDR1 is KGHSH and CDR2 LQKENI. V gave up 2 bases and J gave up 9 bases, with 14 bases separating them. The CDR3 protein is CASSPGRTSTEQFF. CDR3 nucleotides: TGTGCCAGCTCACCAGGTAGGACGAGCACTGAGCAGTTCTTC.

The CDR3 is CASSPISSGALYNEQFF. CDR3 in DNA: TGTGCCAGCAGTCCCATATCCAGTGGGGCCCTTTACAATGAGCAGTTCTTC. This chain uses TRBV28 with TRBJ2-1; a possible D gene is TRBD1 (5 bases). CDR3 length equals 17 residues. The V end was cut by 5 bases, the J end by 4 bases, with 21 bases between. Germline V gene sequence: CDR1 MDHEN, CDR2 SYDVKM.

The V and J genes are TRBV5-1 and TRBJ2-7, with D possibly matching TRBD2 (5 bases). The germline V gene encodes CDR1 SGHRS and CDR2 YFSETQ. V dropped 0 bases and J dropped 4 bases, with 11 bases sitting between them. This CDR3 is 14 amino acids long. The CDR3 nucleotides are TGCGCCAGCAGCTTGGGGAAGGGCGGGTACGAGCAGTACTTC. This codes for CASSLGKGGYEQYF.